Listed here are 17 T cell receptor beta chains from one sample, sequenced in a study of cytomegalovirus exposure and HLA in healthy donors. PCR involved 60 Vbeta and 13 Jbeta primers. Libraries were prepared by immunoSEQ multiplex PCR; TCRdb keeps only in-frame clonotypes and omits some of them. The repertoire holds 130,000 to 150,000 clones, 76% seen once, with 3.9% in the top ten. The specimen sequenced was PBMCs. All receptors come from a man aged 18 to 30 in good health and CMV-seronegative.

The chain uses TRBV5-6 and TRBJ1-1; no reliable D call. Between the trimmed V and J ends, which lost 0 bases and 2 bases, there was a span of 14 bases. The CDR3 has 16 residues. Germline V gene sequence: CDR1 SGHDT, CDR2 YYEEEE. CDR3 in DNA: TGTGCCAGCAGCTTGGTAAGACTAAACTCTAACACTGAAGCTTTCTTT. Translating it yields CASSLVRLNSNTEAFF. Variable domain in full (rest from reference TRBV5-6 and TRBJ1-1): DAGVTQSPTHLIKTRGQQVTLRCSPKSGHDTVSWYQQALGQGPQFIFQYYEEEERQRGNFPDRFSGHQFPNYSSELNVNALLLGDSALYLCASSLVRLNSNTEAFFGQGTRLTVV.

This clone was seen a single time. The chain couples TRBV19 to TRBJ2-2; 9 bases align to TRBD1. The CDR3 is 15 residues long. CDR1 and CDR2 from the germline V gene are LNHDA and SQIVND (reference sequence). V was clipped by 7 bases and J by 6 bases; unmatched bases: 9. The CDR3 DNA reads TGTGCCAGTATCCCCGGGACAGGGTTGGCCGGGGAGCTGTTTTTT. Its protein is CASIPGTGLAGELFF.

The rearrangement links TRBV28 to TRBJ2-7, with a weak D call TRBD2 (6 bases). Per germline, CDR1 MDHEN and CDR2 SYDVKM. The CDR3 is made up of 17 amino acids. V was pared by 7 bases and J by 0 bases, with 22 bases between. DNA for the CDR3: TGTGCCAGCACCCCGGCGGGGCGGACGACCAGCTCCTACGAGCAGTACTTC. Translated: CASTPAGRTTSSYEQYF.

Note on this clone: The junction does not match germline at one end; this may be a read error. The CDR3 loop is CASTEARANYGYTF. As DNA, the CDR3 is TGTGCGAGCACGGAAGCGCGAGCTAACTATGGCTACACCTTC. This rearrangement joins TRBV6-1 to TRBJ1-2; D not certain. CDR1 is MNHNS, CDR2 SASEGT, per germline. There are 14 residues in the CDR3.

The chain is built from TRBV6-4 and TRBJ1-4; unclear D gene. The CDR3 is made up of 11 amino acids. The V end lost 6 bases, the J end lost 8 bases, and 7 bases lay between the germline ends. The germline V gene encodes CDR1 MRHNA and CDR2 SNTAGT. CDR3 protein: CASRYSEKLFF. CDR3 nucleotides: TGTGCCAGCAGATACAGCGAAAAACTGTTTTTT.

The rearrangement links TRBV6-5 to TRBJ2-7; D might be TRBD1 (6 bases). V was pared by 2 bases and J by 6 bases, with 14 bases between. This CDR3 comprises 14 residues. The germline V gene encodes CDR1 MNHEY and CDR2 SVGAGI. The CDR3 is CASSYPQGPVEQYF. The CDR3 DNA reads TGTGCCAGCAGTTACCCACAGGGACCGGTCGAGCAGTACTTC.

The chain couples TRBV6-5 to TRBJ2-7; TRBD1 matches 8 bases. CDR1 and CDR2 (germline): MNHEY, SVGAGI. V was clipped by 2 bases and J by 4 bases; unmatched bases: 4. The length of the CDR3 is 14 residues. The CDR3 here is CASSYDRGTYEQYF. The CDR3 nucleotides are TGTGCCAGCAGTTACGACAGGGGAACATACGAGCAGTACTTC.

In this sample, this clone turned up a few times. CDR3 DNA sequence: TGTGCCAGCAGTGAATTGGCAGAAGTGGGCAATCAGCCCCAGCATTTT. Protein: CASSELAEVGNQPQHF. V gene TRBV2 combines with J gene TRBJ1-5; D call uncertain. V was trimmed by 2 bases and J by 2 bases, leaving 13 bases between them. Germline V CDR1 and CDR2: SNHLY, FYNNEI. The CDR3 length is 16 residues.

The chain joins TRBV2 to TRBJ1-6; D gene unclear. The CDR3 spans 14 residues. The V gene lost 7 bases and the J gene lost 10 bases, with 17 bases spanning the gap. Germline loops: CDR1 SNHLY, CDR2 FYNNEI. CDR3 bases: TGTGCCAGCACCCTCGGACTTCAGAAGTCACCCCTCCACTTT. Its protein product is CASTLGLQKSPLHF.

V usage is TRBV7-8 and J usage is TRBJ2-7, with a tentative D call TRBD2 (6 bases). CDR1 and CDR2 from the germline V gene are SGHVS and FQNEAQ. Trimming cost V 2 bases and J 3 bases, with 20 bases left between them. The CDR3 loop spans 17 amino acids. In DNA, the CDR3 is TGTGCCAGCAGCTTAAACGTAGGTGGTTCGGGGGACTACGAGCAGTACTTC. This encodes CASSLNVGGSGDYEQYF.

This clone was seen more than once but under ten times. The chain is built from TRBV28 and TRBJ1-4; D is perhaps TRBD1 (5 bases). Germline V lookup: CDR1 MDHEN, CDR2 SYDVKM. Trimming removed 5 bases from V and 4 bases from J, with 11 bases in between. The CDR3 extends over 14 amino acids. CDR3 region: CASSVQELNEKLFF. CDR3 DNA sequence: TGTGCCAGCAGTGTACAGGAGCTTAATGAAAAACTGTTTTTT.

The chain recombines TRBV2 with TRBJ2-1, with 14 bases lining up with TRBD2. The germline V gene has CDR1 SNHLY and CDR2 FYNNEI. The CDR3 totals 17 residues. With V trimmed by 7 bases and J by 5 bases, 10 bases remained unmatched. The CDR3 loop reads CASKGLAGGGPHNEQFF. The DNA of the CDR3 is TGTGCCAGCAAAGGACTAGCGGGGGGAGGCCCTCACAATGAGCAGTTCTTC. Supplemented by reference TRBV2 and TRBJ2-1, the full variable domain reads EPEVTQTPSHQVTQMGQEVILRCVPISNHLYFYWYRQILGQKVEFLVSFYNNEISEKSEIFDDQFSVERPDGSNFTLKIRSTKLEDSAMYFCASKGLAGGGPHNEQFFGPGTRLTVL.

This clone was found a few times. The chain is built from TRBV6-5 and TRBJ1-6; possibly TRBD1 for D (5 bases). The CDR3 is made up of 13 amino acids. Trimming left V 5 bases short and J 13 bases short, with 15 bases between. Germline lookup yields CDR1 MNHEY and CDR2 SVGAGI. The CDR3 sequence: CASSEWEGTPLHF. In DNA form, the CDR3 reads TGTGCCAGCAGTGAATGGGAGGGGACGCCCCTCCACTTT.

The chain joins TRBV7-3 to TRBJ2-5; 10 positions match TRBD2. V lost 2 bases to trimming and J lost 2 bases; unmatched junction nucleotides: 5. The CDR3 spans 16 residues. Germline loops: CDR1 SGHTA, CDR2 FQGTGA. The CDR3 loop reads CASSLGLAGAQETQYF. As DNA, the CDR3 is TGTGCCAGCAGCTTAGGGCTAGCGGGGGCACAAGAGACCCAGTACTTC.

The rearrangement links TRBV18 to TRBJ1-5; 7 bases are shared with TRBD1. CDR1 is KGHSH, CDR2 LQKENI, per germline. The CDR3 loop spans 16 amino acids. V was clipped by 6 bases and J by 2 bases; unmatched bases: 10. Written as DNA, the CDR3 is TGTGCCAGCTCCCCCGGGACAGATTTTGGCAATCAGCCCCAGCATTTT. The encoded protein is CASSPGTDFGNQPQHF.

The chain carries TRBV11-2 and TRBJ1-6; D may be TRBD1 (6 bases). CDR1 is SGHAT and CDR2 is FQNNGV in the germline V gene. The CDR3 totals 16 residues. V was cut by 3 bases and J by 3 bases, with 12 bases left in between. CDR3 nucleotide sequence: TGTGCCAGCAGCTTTGGGGGCCCCCTCTATAATTCACCCCTCCACTTT. Residues: CASSFGGPLYNSPLHF.

V usage is TRBV28 and J usage is TRBJ2-1; D is uncertain. Per germline, CDR1 MDHEN and CDR2 SYDVKM. CDR3 length equals 16 residues. Trimming cost V 6 bases and J 3 bases, with 18 bases left between them. The CDR3 loop reads CASSLGAVRHYNEQFF. CDR3 coding DNA: TGTGCCAGCAGCCTAGGCGCGGTGCGGCACTACAATGAGCAGTTCTTC.